Listed below are T cell receptor beta chains from one sample, sequenced in a study of monozygotic twins with inflammatory bowel disease. TCRdb reprocessed the 5' RACE reads and keeps a single row for each CDR3 protein, giving no DNA. The clone table shows over 200,000 distinct CDR3 sequences, with the ten largest holding around 1.5%. Sequenced: blood. Receptors were obtained from a human donor with ulcerative colitis or Crohn's disease, or a healthy co-twin of an affected twin (not recorded which). Each CDR3 is given with its conserved first and last residue.

J gene | V gene | CDR3 protein
TRBJ2-7 | TRBV20-1 | CSATGMPSYEQYF
TRBJ1-1 | TRBV5-1 | CASSFTASTSATEAFF
TRBJ2-7 | TRBV3-1 | CASSNRGPNYEQYF
TRBJ2-3 | TRBV10-3 | CAFSDSGSDTQYF
TRBJ2-2 | TRBV18 | CASSLDRGADTGELFF
TRBJ1-1 | TRBV5-1 | CASSLDPGAGNTEAFF
TRBJ1-4 | TRBV18 | CASSPPGNRDEKLFF
TRBJ1-1 | TRBV4-1 | CASSQERGPLNTEAFF
TRBJ1-4 | TRBV6-5 | CASSSPRGRTSTNEKLFF
TRBJ2-1 | TRBV5-6 | CASSLAVDIYNEQFF